Below, 23 T cell receptor beta chains from the same sample are listed, as sequenced in a study of cytomegalovirus exposure and HLA in healthy donors. In the PCR, 60 Vbeta and 13 Jbeta primers were used. Sequencing was performed with immunoSEQ multiplex PCR; in TCRdb, only in-frame clones are kept and a portion is missing. The sample holds approximately 160,000 clones, about three quarters seen once. The sample comprised PBMCs. These receptors were collected from a woman aged 40 to 49 in good health and CMV-seropositive.

As for this clone: Other DNA sequences in the sample encode the same CDR3. V usage is TRBV5-6 and J usage is TRBJ2-7, with TRBD1 matching 7 bases. Trimming at V came to 0 bases and at J to 2 bases, leaving 2 bases not matched to a gene. Germline assignment: CDR1 SGHDT and CDR2 YYEEEE. This CDR3 spans 14 amino acids. This chain's CDR3 is CASSLDRGPYEQYF. The CDR3, as DNA: TGTGCCAGCAGCTTGGACAGGGGTCCCTACGAGCAGTACTTC.

V usage is TRBV5-1 and J usage is TRBJ2-7, with TRBD2 matching 7 bases. The V and J ends lost 1 base and 2 bases, in that order; junction bases with no gene match: 9. This CDR3 is 16 amino acids long. The V gene's germline CDR1 is SGHRS and CDR2 YFSETQ. This CDR3 is CASSLSGSGVPYEQYF. The CDR3 DNA sequence: TGCGCCAGCAGCTTGAGTGGGAGCGGGGTCCCCTACGAGCAGTACTTC.

J is TRBJ1-2 and V is TRBV6-5; possibly TRBD1 for D (6 bases). The germline V gene has CDR1 MNHEY and CDR2 SVGAGI. V was cut by 8 bases and J by 3 bases, with 16 bases left in between. The CDR3 is 14 amino acids. CDR3 loop: CASSKGGWDYGYTF. CDR3 in DNA: TGTGCCAGCTCGAAGGGGGGGTGGGACTATGGCTACACCTTC.

This chain joins TRBV19 and TRBJ2-2, with a possible D match to TRBD2 (6 bases). The germline V gene encodes CDR1 LNHDA and CDR2 SQIVND (reference sequence). The length of the CDR3 is 16 residues. Trimming stripped 5 bases from V and 0 bases from J, with 13 bases between. In nucleotides, the CDR3 is TGTGCCAGTAGTCTGCCTAGCGTATCGAACACCGGGGAGCTGTTTTTT. It encodes CASSLPSVSNTGELFF.

This rearrangement joins TRBV30 to TRBJ2-1, with D possibly being TRBD2 (5 bases). With 5 bases removed from V and 10 bases from J, the gap between germline ends came to 15 bases. The germline V gene encodes CDR1 GTSNPN and CDR2 SVGIG (reference sequence). The CDR3 runs to 12 residues. CDR3 amino acids: CAWEWTHREQFF. The CDR3 nucleotides read TGTGCCTGGGAGTGGACTCATAGGGAGCAGTTCTTC. Drawing the rest from reference TRBV30 and TRBJ2-1, the complete variable domain is SQTIHQWPATLVQPVGSPLSLECTVEGTSNPNLYWYRQAAGRGLQLLFYSVGIGQISSEVPQNLSASRPQDRQFILSSKKLLLSDSGFYLCAWEWTHREQFFGPGTRLTVL.

J is TRBJ1-2 and V is TRBV5-1; 7 bases map to TRBD1. The CDR3 consists of 15 residues. CDR1 SGHRS and CDR2 YFSETQ come from the germline V gene. V trimming: 0 bases; J trimming: 3 bases; junction bases outside the gene matches: 5. The CDR3, as DNA: TGCGCCAGCAGCTTGGATATTGGACAGGACTATGGCTACACCTTC. Protein product: CASSLDIGQDYGYTF.

This chain links TRBV5-1 with TRBJ2-1, with 10 bases that match TRBD1. Germline CDR1 SGHRS, CDR2 YFSETQ. CDR3 length equals 15 residues. V was clipped by 3 bases and J by 8 bases; unmatched bases: 8. For the CDR3, the DNA is TGCGCCAGCAGCTCTGACAGGGGGCGTCCCGATGAGCAGTTCTTC. This codes for CASSSDRGRPDEQFF.

This clone was recorded once. The J gene is TRBJ1-6, the V gene TRBV6-5; no definite D call. Germline lookup yields CDR1 MNHEY and CDR2 SVGAGI. Between the trimmed V and J ends, which lost 6 bases and 6 bases, there was a span of 12 bases. The CDR3 spans 14 residues. The CDR3 bases are TGTGCCAGCAGCGGAGGGCTGGGTAATTCACCCCTCCACTTT. Translating it yields CASSGGLGNSPLHF.

This clone was observed a handful of times. The rearrangement links TRBV19 to TRBJ2-1, with TRBD1 as a possible D gene (6 bases). CDR3 length: 17 residues. From germline, CDR1 is LNHDA and CDR2 SQIVND (reference sequence). Trimming pared 4 bases from V and 5 bases from J, leaving 21 bases between. The CDR3 reads CASSTLGGGQGHNEQFF. The DNA for the CDR3 is TGTGCCAGTAGTACCCTAGGCGGCGGGCAGGGGCACAATGAGCAGTTCTTC.

V and J are TRBV6-6 and TRBJ2-4; no clear D. Germline CDR1 is MNHNY and CDR2 is SVGAGI (reference sequence). The CDR3 contains 15 residues. Trimming pared 0 bases from V and 0 bases from J, leaving 6 bases between. The CDR3 sequence: CASSYSSGAKNIQYF. DNA for the CDR3: TGTGCCAGCAGTTACTCGAGTGGAGCCAAAAACATTCAGTACTTC.

Only one count was recorded for this clone. The genes are TRBV11-2 and TRBJ2-5; 12 bases are a match to TRBD1. This CDR3 spans 17 amino acids. Germline V gives CDR1 SGHAT, CDR2 FQNNGV. The junction had 9 bases not matched to a gene; V was cut back by 2 bases and J by 5 bases. The CDR3 protein is CASSLPGGQGAWETQYF. Here the CDR3 DNA reads TGTGCCAGCAGCTTACCCGGGGGACAGGGGGCTTGGGAGACCCAGTACTTC.

Only one count was recorded for this clone. At one end, the junction sequence differs from germline, possibly due to a read error. The genes are TRBV5-1 and TRBJ2-3, with 8 bases that match TRBD2. Germline CDR1 is SGHRS and CDR2 is YFSETQ. The CDR3 spans 15 residues. In DNA, the CDR3 is TGCGCCAGCAGTTTGGGAGCGGGAGGCACAGATACGCAGTATTTT. It encodes CASSLGAGGTDTQYF.

This clone was counted a single time. The J gene is TRBJ2-7, the V gene TRBV6-5; D might be TRBD1 (6 bases). This CDR3 is built from 16 residues. Trimming shortened V by 0 bases and J by 0 bases, and 12 bases separated the two germline ends. Germline V gene sequence: CDR1 MNHEY, CDR2 SVGAGI. The CDR3 is CASSYSSGDPSYEQYF. The CDR3 DNA follows: TGTGCCAGCAGTTACTCGTCAGGGGACCCCTCCTACGAGCAGTACTTC.

This chain uses TRBV6-1 with TRBJ1-2, with D possibly being TRBD1 (6 bases). Per the germline V gene, CDR1 is MNHNS and CDR2 is SASEGT. V lost 2 bases, J lost 8 bases, and 12 bases lay in between. The CDR3 runs 13 residues. CDR3 sequence: CASSERGAKGYTF. Written as DNA, the CDR3 is TGTGCCAGCAGTGAACGGGGGGCAAAGGGCTACACCTTC.

This clone appeared a single time. V and J are TRBV7-2 and TRBJ2-2, with D unclear. Trimming removed 2 bases at V and 1 base at J, with 8 bases between. The CDR3 extends over 15 amino acids. The germline V gene encodes CDR1 SGHTA and CDR2 FQGNSA. CDR3 in DNA: TGTGCCAGCAGCTTATTGTCAGTGAACACCGGGGAGCTGTTTTTT. This codes for CASSLLSVNTGELFF.

The V and J genes are TRBV7-2 and TRBJ2-5; D unclear. V lost 3 bases to trimming and J lost 3 bases, with 8 bases between them. Per the germline V gene, CDR1 is SGHTA and CDR2 is FQGNSA. This CDR3 comprises 13 residues. CDR3 region: CASSFNQEETQYF. As DNA, the CDR3 is TGTGCCAGCAGCTTTAATCAGGAAGAGACCCAGTACTTC.

The DNA of the CDR3 is TGCGCCAGCAGCGCCGGTCGTCTCCAAGAGACCCAGTACTTC. It specifies CASSAGRLQETQYF. This rearrangement joins TRBV5-1 to TRBJ2-5, with D unresolved. The CDR3 contains 14 residues. The ends were cut back, 4 bases at V and 1 base at J, with 11 bases in the middle. Germline values: CDR1 SGHRS, CDR2 YFSETQ.

The chain employs TRBV6-5 and TRBJ2-5; TRBD2 aligns across 10 bases. The better agreement between TRBJ2-7 and the DNA end casts doubt on the J call. Germline V CDR1 and CDR2: MNHEY, SVGAGI. CDR3 length: 15 amino acids. In DNA, the CDR3 is TGTGCCAGCACCACGAGGCTAGCGGGAGTCTACGAGCAGTACTTC. This encodes CASTTRLAGVYEQYF.

This chain connects TRBV4-2 to TRBJ1-3; possibly TRBD1 for D (5 bases). CDR3 length: 15 residues. V was cut by 2 bases and J by 0 bases, with 8 bases left in between. Germline V gene lookup returns CDR1 LGHNA and CDR2 YNFKEQ. The CDR3 protein is CASSQSRGSGNTIYF. For the CDR3, the DNA is TGTGCCAGCAGCCAAAGTAGGGGCTCTGGAAACACCATATATTTT.

The chain carries TRBV25-1 and TRBJ2-5, with D perhaps matching TRBD1 (6 bases). Germline loops: CDR1 MGHDK, CDR2 SYGVNS. This CDR3 spans 15 amino acids. With 0 bases removed from V and 2 bases from J, the gap between germline ends came to 10 bases. CDR3 sequence (DNA): TGTGCCAGCAGTGAATACAAAGGACAGCAAGAGACCCAGTACTTC. Translated, it gives CASSEYKGQQETQYF.

J is TRBJ1-5 and V is TRBV5-3; D may be TRBD1 (5 bases). TRBV5-3 is an ORF, and what it does is uncertain. V was shortened by 1 base and J by 7 bases, with 15 bases between the two germline ends. The length of the CDR3 is 15 residues. This chain's CDR3 is CARSLLVQGGQPQHF. CDR3 DNA: TGTGCCAGAAGCTTGCTAGTTCAGGGAGGGCAGCCCCAGCATTTT.

This chain connects TRBV9 to TRBJ2-2, with D unresolved. Trimming left V 0 bases short and J 4 bases short, with 7 bases between. Per the germline V gene, CDR1 is SGDLS and CDR2 is YYNGEE. The CDR3 loop spans 14 amino acids. CDR3 residues: CASSVVEATGELFF. The CDR3 coding sequence is TGTGCCAGCAGCGTAGTTGAGGCCACCGGGGAGCTGTTTTTT.

This rearrangement joins TRBV27 to TRBJ1-2; possible D gene TRBD1, 6 bases. Trimming stripped 1 base from V and 4 bases from J, with 13 bases between. CDR1 is MNHEY and CDR2 is SMNVEV in the germline V gene (reference sequence). The CDR3 loop spans 15 amino acids. This CDR3 reads CASSLYPGASYGYTF. CDR3 coding DNA: TGTGCCAGCAGTTTATATCCAGGGGCGTCCTATGGCTACACCTTC.